A selection of T cell receptor beta chains follows, all from one sample in a study of vaccination and CD4 T cells after COVID-19. What these receptors recognize is not known. TCRdb independently ran MiXCR on the PCR reads; one entry per CDR3 protein. The data contain thousands of distinct CDR3 sequences, approximately 29% of them singletons. This sample comprised CD4+ T cells from blood, cultured in vitro, obtained after SARS-CoV-2 vaccination. The receptor set was obtained from a human donor who had recovered from COVID-19. The CDR3 runs from the conserved cysteine through the conserved F or W. Fields, in order: clone size, V gene, D gene, J gene, CDR3 DNA, CDR3 protein. D genes are given only for firm matches. Only part of the rows carry a size: once, few, many, or a class if the clone is expanded.

abundance: medium-sized; v_gene: TRBV19; d_gene: NA; j_gene: TRBJ2-6; CDR3nt: TGTGCCAGTAGTACCCCACGGGGGGCCGGGGCCAACGTCCTGACTTTC; CDR3aa: CASSTPRGAGANVLTF
abundance: medium-sized; v_gene: TRBV19; d_gene: NA; j_gene: TRBJ1-1; CDR3nt: TGTGCCAGTAAGGGATCATTAGGGAACACTGAAGCTTTCTTT; CDR3aa: CASKGSLGNTEAFF
abundance: medium-sized; v_gene: TRBV20-1; d_gene: NA; j_gene: TRBJ2-4; CDR3nt: TGCAGTGCTAGAGTAACGGGAAACATTCAGTACTTC; CDR3aa: CSARVTGNIQYF
abundance: medium-sized; v_gene: TRBV9; d_gene: TRBD1; j_gene: TRBJ2-7; CDR3nt: TGTGCCAGCAGCGTTGCGACAGGGGTGAACTACGAGCAGTACTTC; CDR3aa: CASSVATGVNYEQYF
abundance: NA; v_gene: TRBV6-1; d_gene: NA; j_gene: TRBJ2-6; CDR3nt: TGTGCCACCAAAGGACTGACTGGGGCCAACGTCCTGACTTTC; CDR3aa: CATKGLTGANVLTF
abundance: few; v_gene: TRBV6-1; d_gene: TRBD1; j_gene: TRBJ2-7; CDR3nt: TGTGCCAGCAGTGGAAGGGACAGGGGGTCCTACGAGCAGTACTTC; CDR3aa: CASSGRDRGSYEQYF
abundance: NA; v_gene: TRBV4-2; d_gene: TRBD2; j_gene: TRBJ2-1; CDR3nt: TGTGCCAGCAGCCACGAACTAGCGGGGGGATGGGATGAGCAGTTCTTC; CDR3aa: CASSHELAGGWDEQFF
abundance: NA; v_gene: TRBV29-1; d_gene: NA; j_gene: TRBJ2-3; CDR3nt: TGCAGCGGGTCGGTGGATCCCACAGATACGCAGTATTTT; CDR3aa: CSGSVDPTDTQYF
abundance: large; v_gene: TRBV6-2/TRBV6-3; d_gene: TRBD1; j_gene: TRBJ1-6; CDR3nt: TGTGCCAGCAGTCACGGGACAGCGGTCTCACCCCTCCACTTT; CDR3aa: CASSHGTAVSPLHF
abundance: NA; v_gene: TRBV20-1; d_gene: NA; j_gene: TRBJ2-6; CDR3nt: TGCAGTGCTAGAGATTACGGCAGAGACCTCTCTGGGGCCAACGTCCTGACTTTC; CDR3aa: CSARDYGRDLSGANVLTF
abundance: medium-sized; v_gene: TRBV7-2; d_gene: TRBD1; j_gene: TRBJ1-2; CDR3nt: TGTGCCAGCAGCATAGCCGGGACAGGCCTCTATGGCTACACCTTC; CDR3aa: CASSIAGTGLYGYTF
abundance: few; v_gene: TRBV20-1; d_gene: TRBD1; j_gene: TRBJ2-5; CDR3nt: TGCAGTATAAACAAGGGGGCTAACCAAGAGACCCAGTACTTC; CDR3aa: CSINKGANQETQYF
abundance: few; v_gene: TRBV20-1; d_gene: TRBD1; j_gene: TRBJ2-7; CDR3nt: TGCAGTGCTAGCGGGACAGGGGCCTACGAGCAGTACTTC; CDR3aa: CSASGTGAYEQYF
abundance: medium-sized; v_gene: TRBV20-1; d_gene: NA; j_gene: TRBJ1-5; CDR3nt: TGCAGTGCTCTTATGGAGGGGTATAGCAATCAGCCCCAGCATTTT; CDR3aa: CSALMEGYSNQPQHF
abundance: once; v_gene: TRBV7-8; d_gene: TRBD2; j_gene: TRBJ2-7; CDR3nt: TGTGCCAGCAGCCAAAATTCGGGGGGGATGAGCTCCTACGAGCAGTACTTC; CDR3aa: CASSQNSGGMSSYEQYF
abundance: medium-sized; v_gene: TRBV6-4; d_gene: TRBD2; j_gene: TRBJ2-5; CDR3nt: TGTGCCAGCAGTGACGTAGTGGGGAGGGAACAAGAGACCCAGTACTTC; CDR3aa: CASSDVVGREQETQYF
abundance: NA; v_gene: TRBV20-1; d_gene: TRBD2; j_gene: TRBJ2-1; CDR3nt: TGCAGTGCTAGTCCTAGTAGCGGGGGCCAGCGCAATGAGCAGTTCTTC; CDR3aa: CSASPSSGGQRNEQFF
abundance: NA; v_gene: TRBV28; d_gene: NA; j_gene: TRBJ1-2; CDR3nt: TGTGCCAGCAGTTCCCTTGATCCCTTGCGAATTGGCTACACCTTC; CDR3aa: CASSSLDPLRIGYTF
abundance: NA; v_gene: TRBV19; d_gene: NA; j_gene: TRBJ2-7; CDR3nt: TGTGCCAGTAGTATCGACAGGTACGAGCAGTACTTC; CDR3aa: CASSIDRYEQYF
abundance: medium-sized; v_gene: TRBV6-2/TRBV6-3; d_gene: TRBD1; j_gene: TRBJ1-2; CDR3nt: TGTGCCAGCAGTAACCGACAGGGGGCAGTGGATGGCTACACCTTC; CDR3aa: CASSNRQGAVDGYTF
abundance: NA; v_gene: TRBV7-3; d_gene: TRBD1; j_gene: TRBJ1-1; CDR3nt: TGTGCCAGCAGCCGACAGGGAAGCACTGAAGCTTTCTTT; CDR3aa: CASSRQGSTEAFF
abundance: NA; v_gene: TRBV27; d_gene: NA; j_gene: TRBJ1-5; CDR3nt: TGTGCATCAAGAGGTGCGGGGGGCTGGAGCAATCAGCCCCAGCATTTT; CDR3aa: CASRGAGGWSNQPQHF
abundance: NA; v_gene: TRBV29-1; d_gene: NA; j_gene: TRBJ2-3; CDR3nt: TGCAGCGTTGATGGGGGCACAGATACGCAGTATTTT; CDR3aa: CSVDGGTDTQYF
abundance: NA; v_gene: TRBV6-2/TRBV6-3; d_gene: NA; j_gene: TRBJ2-1; CDR3nt: TGTGCCAGCAGTCCCTACAATGAGCAGTTCTTC; CDR3aa: CASSPYNEQFF
abundance: medium-sized; v_gene: TRBV20-1; d_gene: NA; j_gene: TRBJ1-6; CDR3nt: TGCAGTGCTAGAGATAGGGACGGTAATTCACCCCTCCACTTT; CDR3aa: CSARDRDGNSPLHF
abundance: once; v_gene: TRBV27; d_gene: TRBD1; j_gene: TRBJ1-1; CDR3nt: TGTGCCAGCAGTCGACAGGGGCGGTCCACTGAAGCTTTCTTT; CDR3aa: CASSRQGRSTEAFF
abundance: NA; v_gene: TRBV6-2/TRBV6-3; d_gene: NA; j_gene: TRBJ1-5; CDR3nt: TGTGCCAGCCGGGACGGGGGGAATCAGCCCCAGCATTTT; CDR3aa: CASRDGGNQPQHF
abundance: NA; v_gene: TRBV6-1; d_gene: NA; j_gene: TRBJ2-3; CDR3nt: TGTGCCAGCCGTGGGGGGAATCGAGATACGCAGTATTTT; CDR3aa: CASRGGNRDTQYF
abundance: NA; v_gene: TRBV6-1; d_gene: TRBD1; j_gene: TRBJ1-2; CDR3nt: TGTGCCAGCAGCCGAATATTGGACAGGGGGTGCTACACCTTC; CDR3aa: CASSRILDRGCYTF
abundance: medium-sized; v_gene: TRBV20-1; d_gene: NA; j_gene: TRBJ2-7; CDR3nt: TGCAGTGCCCCAGGGGTCTACGAGCAGTACTTC; CDR3aa: CSAPGVYEQYF
abundance: NA; v_gene: TRBV7-9; d_gene: TRBD1; j_gene: TRBJ2-3; CDR3nt: TGTGCCAGCAGTAAGACAGGGGGCACGGATACGCAGTATTTT; CDR3aa: CASSKTGGTDTQYF
abundance: NA; v_gene: TRBV24-1; d_gene: TRBD1; j_gene: TRBJ1-1; CDR3nt: TGTGCCACCAGTGATGATCGACAGGGTCGGACTGAAGCTTTCTTT; CDR3aa: CATSDDRQGRTEAFF
abundance: NA; v_gene: TRBV4-1; d_gene: TRBD1; j_gene: TRBJ1-2; CDR3nt: TGCGCCAGCAGCCATCTACAGGGGGCGGACTATGGCTACACCTTC; CDR3aa: CASSHLQGADYGYTF
abundance: medium-sized; v_gene: TRBV6-2/TRBV6-3; d_gene: TRBD2; j_gene: TRBJ2-1; CDR3nt: TGTGCCAGCAGTTACCGGCGGGGGTCGATTGAAGCGCAGTTCTTC; CDR3aa: CASSYRRGSIEAQFF
abundance: NA; v_gene: TRBV7-2; d_gene: NA; j_gene: TRBJ1-1; CDR3nt: TGTGCCAGCTCCTGGGCGGGCAGGGACACTGAAGCTTTCTTT; CDR3aa: CASSWAGRDTEAFF
abundance: medium-sized; v_gene: TRBV15; d_gene: NA; j_gene: TRBJ1-2; CDR3nt: TGTGCCACCAGCAGAGGGGGCGGCCCCTATGGCTACACCTTC; CDR3aa: CATSRGGGPYGYTF
abundance: medium-sized; v_gene: TRBV20-1; d_gene: TRBD1; j_gene: TRBJ1-2; CDR3nt: TGCAGTGCTGGGAACCTCCGGACAGGGATCTATGGCTACACCTTC; CDR3aa: CSAGNLRTGIYGYTF
abundance: NA; v_gene: TRBV28; d_gene: TRBD2; j_gene: TRBJ2-7; CDR3nt: TGTGCCAGCAGTTTTTCACTAGCGGGTCTAAGCTACGAGCAGTACTTC; CDR3aa: CASSFSLAGLSYEQYF
abundance: medium-sized; v_gene: TRBV7-9; d_gene: TRBD2; j_gene: TRBJ2-5; CDR3nt: TGTGCCAGCGCGGGGGGAGAGACCCAGTACTTC; CDR3aa: CASAGGETQYF
abundance: NA; v_gene: TRBV6-5; d_gene: TRBD1; j_gene: TRBJ2-7; CDR3nt: TGTGCCAGCAGTTACATACAGGGGCTTTACGAGCAGTACTTC; CDR3aa: CASSYIQGLYEQYF
abundance: once; v_gene: TRBV4-1; d_gene: TRBD1; j_gene: TRBJ1-1; CDR3nt: TGCGCCATCAGGGGGTGGGGAGCCACTGAAGCTTTCTTT; CDR3aa: CAIRGWGATEAFF
abundance: NA; v_gene: TRBV4-2; d_gene: TRBD1; j_gene: TRBJ2-5; CDR3nt: TGTGCCAGCAGCCAAGGGGGGACAGAAGAGACCCAGTACTTC; CDR3aa: CASSQGGTEETQYF
abundance: medium-sized; v_gene: TRBV7-2; d_gene: TRBD1; j_gene: TRBJ2-7; CDR3nt: TGTGCCAGCAGCACCAGACGGATTGGGGGACAGGGGGGTGAGCAGTACTTC; CDR3aa: CASSTRRIGGQGGEQYF
abundance: few; v_gene: TRBV4-3; d_gene: NA; j_gene: TRBJ2-7; CDR3nt: TGCGCCAGCAGCCAAGGTACGGGCTACGAGCAGTACTTC; CDR3aa: CASSQGTGYEQYF
abundance: large; v_gene: TRBV6-1; d_gene: TRBD1; j_gene: TRBJ1-6; CDR3nt: TGTGCCAGCAGTGGGGGACAGGGGCTTAATTCACCCCTCCACTTT; CDR3aa: CASSGGQGLNSPLHF
abundance: NA; v_gene: TRBV7-2; d_gene: NA; j_gene: TRBJ1-1; CDR3nt: TGTGTCAGCTCCTGGGCGGGCAGGGACACTGAAGCTTTCTTT; CDR3aa: CVSSWAGRDTEAFF
abundance: medium-sized; v_gene: TRBV7-2; d_gene: TRBD2; j_gene: TRBJ2-5; CDR3nt: TGTGCCAGCAGCCTTAGCGGGGGGGCAGAGACCCAGTACTTC; CDR3aa: CASSLSGGAETQYF
abundance: few; v_gene: TRBV10-3; d_gene: NA; j_gene: TRBJ2-3; CDR3nt: TGTGCCATCAGTGAATCGGGGACTAGCACAGATACGCAGTATTTT; CDR3aa: CAISESGTSTDTQYF
abundance: medium-sized; v_gene: TRBV7-3; d_gene: TRBD1; j_gene: TRBJ1-2; CDR3nt: TGTGCCAGCAGCTTCGACTGGGGGACAGGATACGGCTACACCTTC; CDR3aa: CASSFDWGTGYGYTF
abundance: large; v_gene: TRBV6-1; d_gene: TRBD1; j_gene: TRBJ1-5; CDR3nt: TGTGCCAGCAGGCCGACAGGGGATAGGAAGCCCCAGCATTTT; CDR3aa: CASRPTGDRKPQHF
abundance: NA; v_gene: TRBV28; d_gene: TRBD1; j_gene: TRBJ1-5; CDR3nt: TGTGCCAGCACCTCCGCAGGCAGGGGGCGGGGATCCCAGCATTTT; CDR3aa: CASTSAGRGRGSQHF
abundance: NA; v_gene: TRBV7-2; d_gene: NA; j_gene: TRBJ1-5; CDR3nt: TGTGCCAGCAGCTTAGGCCCGACGGGGCTGAGCAATCAGCCCCAGCATTTT; CDR3aa: CASSLGPTGLSNQPQHF
abundance: medium-sized; v_gene: TRBV6-1; d_gene: NA; j_gene: TRBJ2-5; CDR3nt: TGTGCCAGCAGCCCACTAGATTCTTGGGAGACCCAGTACTTC; CDR3aa: CASSPLDSWETQYF